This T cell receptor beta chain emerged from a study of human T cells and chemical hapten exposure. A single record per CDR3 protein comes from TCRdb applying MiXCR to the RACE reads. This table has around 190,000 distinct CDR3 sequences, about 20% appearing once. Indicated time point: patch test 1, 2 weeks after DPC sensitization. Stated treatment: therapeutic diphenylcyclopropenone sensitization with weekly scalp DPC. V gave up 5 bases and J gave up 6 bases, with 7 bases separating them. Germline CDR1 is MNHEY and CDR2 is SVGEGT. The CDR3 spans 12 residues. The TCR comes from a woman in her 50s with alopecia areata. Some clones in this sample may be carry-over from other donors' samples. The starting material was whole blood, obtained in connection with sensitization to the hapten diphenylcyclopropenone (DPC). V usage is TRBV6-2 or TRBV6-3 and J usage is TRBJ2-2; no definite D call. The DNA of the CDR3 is TGTGCCAGCAGTCAGAATGCCGGGGAGCTGTTTTTT. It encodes CASSQNAGELFF.